Listed here is a single T cell receptor (beta chain). Its antigen is unidentified. The data were produced by immunoSEQ multiplex PCR, yet TCRdb's version contains in-frame clones alone and is incomplete. The sample has 2,500,000 or so clones; about 90% are singletons. The CDR3 loop spans 19 amino acids. Germline V lookup: CDR1 GTSNPN, CDR2 SVGIG (reference sequence). V gave up 4 bases and J gave up 2 bases; unmatched junction bases: 16. This sample is part of a study of shared clonotypes between healthy human individuals. Overall study results and limits: The rarefaction results pointed to incomplete sorted-subset sequencing despite large depth.

The chain couples TRBV30 to TRBJ2-6, with 8 bases lining up with TRBD1. The sequencing input was naive CD4+ T cells from PBMCs. Subset defined: CD45RA+ positively selected. The clonotype was recovered from a young man in good health. Some clones in this sample may be carry-over from other donors' samples. CDR3 amino acids: CAWNGVRTGIMAGANVLTF. The CDR3 coding sequence is TGTGCCTGGAATGGGGTGCGGACAGGGATAATGGCTGGGGCCAACGTCCTGACTTTC.